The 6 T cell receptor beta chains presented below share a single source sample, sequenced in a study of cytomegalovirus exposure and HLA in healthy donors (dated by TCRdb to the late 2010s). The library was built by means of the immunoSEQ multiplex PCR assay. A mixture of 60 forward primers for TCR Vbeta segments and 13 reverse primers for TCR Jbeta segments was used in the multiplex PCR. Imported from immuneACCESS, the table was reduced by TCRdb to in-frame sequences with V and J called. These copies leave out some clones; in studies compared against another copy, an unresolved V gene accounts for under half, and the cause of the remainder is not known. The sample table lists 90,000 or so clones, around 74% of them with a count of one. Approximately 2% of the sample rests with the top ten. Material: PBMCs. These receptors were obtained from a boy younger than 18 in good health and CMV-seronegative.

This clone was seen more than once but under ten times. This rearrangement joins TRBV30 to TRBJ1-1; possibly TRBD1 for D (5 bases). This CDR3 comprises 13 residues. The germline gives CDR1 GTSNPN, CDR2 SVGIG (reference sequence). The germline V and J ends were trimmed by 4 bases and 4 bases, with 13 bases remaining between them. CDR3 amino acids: CAWTDMTVTEAFF. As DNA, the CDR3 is TGTGCCTGGACCGACATGACAGTCACTGAAGCTTTCTTT.

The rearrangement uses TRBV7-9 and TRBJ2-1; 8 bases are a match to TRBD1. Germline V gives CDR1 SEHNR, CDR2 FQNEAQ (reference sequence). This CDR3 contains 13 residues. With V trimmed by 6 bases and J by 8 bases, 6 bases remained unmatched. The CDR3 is CASRTGGKDEQFF. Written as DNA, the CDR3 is TGTGCCAGCAGAACAGGGGGGAAGGATGAGCAGTTCTTC. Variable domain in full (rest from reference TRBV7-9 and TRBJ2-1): DTGVSQNPRHKITKRGQNVTFRCDPISEHNRLYWYRQTLGQGPEFLTYFQNEAQLEKSRLLSDRFSAERPKGSFSTLEIQRTEQGDSAMYLCASRTGGKDEQFFGPGTRLTVL.

CDR3 in amino acids: CASSWGQGNYGYTF. The CDR3 region has the DNA TGTGCCAGCAGTTGGGGACAGGGAAACTATGGCTACACCTTC. V and J are TRBV27 and TRBJ1-2; 9 nucleotides align to TRBD1. The junction had 2 bases not matched to a gene; V was cut back by 4 bases and J by 2 bases. CDR3 size: 14 residues. Germline V CDR1 and CDR2: MNHEY, SMNVEV (reference sequence).

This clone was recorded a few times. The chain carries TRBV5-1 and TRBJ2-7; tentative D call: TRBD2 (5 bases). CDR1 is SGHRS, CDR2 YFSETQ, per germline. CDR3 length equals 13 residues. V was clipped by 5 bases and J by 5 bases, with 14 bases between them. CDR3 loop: CASSAGQVNEQYF. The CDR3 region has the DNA TGCGCCAGCAGTGCGGGCCAGGTTAACGAGCAGTACTTC.

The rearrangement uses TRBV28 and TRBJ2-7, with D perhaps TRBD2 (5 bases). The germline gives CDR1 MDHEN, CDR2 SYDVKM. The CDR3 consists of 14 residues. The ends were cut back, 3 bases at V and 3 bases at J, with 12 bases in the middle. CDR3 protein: CASSFGDRNYEQYF. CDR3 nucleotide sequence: TGTGCCAGCAGTTTCGGGGATAGGAACTACGAGCAGTACTTC.

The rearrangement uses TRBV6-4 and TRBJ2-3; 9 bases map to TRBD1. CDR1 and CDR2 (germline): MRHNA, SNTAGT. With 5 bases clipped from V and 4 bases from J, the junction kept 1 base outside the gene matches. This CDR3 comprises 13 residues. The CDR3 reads CASSRDRADTQYF. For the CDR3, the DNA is TGTGCCAGCAGTCGGGACAGGGCAGATACGCAGTATTTT.